This T cell receptor beta chain was captured by sequencing in a study of T cell responses to AZD1222 COVID-19 vaccine. Sequencing was performed with immunoSEQ multiplex PCR; in TCRdb, only in-frame clones are kept and a portion is missing. The table shows some 140,000 clones, with around 93% occurring only once. This CDR3 has 15 amino acids. Trimming pared 7 bases from V and 1 base from J, leaving 13 bases between. Germline CDR1 LNHDA, CDR2 SQIVND (reference sequence). The chain has TRBV19 and TRBJ2-2; a possible D gene is TRBD2 (5 bases). Sample: peripheral blood, taken 28 days after the second AZD1222 dose. The source of this sequence is an adult who received the AZD1222 COVID-19 vaccine. The CDR3 sequence: CASKPPGMNTGELFF. DNA of the CDR3: TGTGCCAGTAAACCCCCCGGGATGAACACCGGGGAGCTGTTTTTT.